This TCR beta chain was found in a study of blood T cell repertoires in COVID-19. Study context: Samples came from the United States, Italy and Spain, spanning acute and convalescent COVID-19. From T cells, B-cell-depleted T cells, or PBMCs came the material, which was cDNA or gDNA.

Germline CDR1 reads LNHDA; CDR2 reads SQIVND (reference sequence). The junction had 9 bases not matched to a gene; V was cut back by 1 base and J by 4 bases. This CDR3 region has 17 residues. Original processing notes: Counts of nucleated cells, estimated from reference gene primer amplification, were obtained. Sequencing was performed with immunoSEQ multiplex PCR; in TCRdb, only in-frame clones are kept and a portion is missing. D and trimming come from the DNA, and the V and J calls and clone size come from that table. The sample shows about 150,000 clones, around 85% of them seen only once. This rearrangement joins TRBV19 to TRBJ1-5; 8 bases are a match to TRBD1. The sequence derives from a man between 60 and 75 years old with COVID-19, enrolled during active disease. Sequencing was performed on peripheral blood. CDR3 nucleotides: TGTGCCAGTAGTATAGGGTTTTCCCGACAGGGGAATCAGCCCCAGCATTTT. Protein: CASSIGFSRQGNQPQHF.